This TCR beta chain originates from a study of T-cell memory formation after mild COVID-19. MiXCR, run by TCRdb on the 5' RACE reads, gives a single entry per CDR3 protein. Of 450,000 or so distinct CDR3 sequences listed, around 20% are singletons. This clonotype has only a few counts. Its antigen remains unidentified. Study observations and caveats: Among contracting clones, CD4+ were mainly CM/EM and CD8+ enriched in EMRA.

Sequencing was done on a sample of PBMCs or a T cell subset sorted from them (not recorded which). This clonotype was sampled from an adult woman who had mild COVID-19 (a few samples of this study predate the infection). Cell type and time point are not known.

Here the CDR3 DNA reads TGTGCCAGCAGCTTGATACAAATTTCCCTCTCCTACGAGCAGTACTTC. The encoded protein is CASSLIQISLSYEQYF. The V call is TRBV7-2, the J call TRBJ2-7; D gene unclear. The germline V gene has CDR1 SGHTA and CDR2 FQGNSA. The CDR3 totals 16 residues. Trimming removed 3 bases from V and 0 bases from J, with 15 bases in between.